A selection of T cell receptor beta chains follows, all from one sample in a study of blood T cell repertoires in COVID-19. Measured with immunoSEQ multiplex PCR; TCRdb has only the in-frame clones, and not every one. The sample includes about 230,000 clones, more than 75% of them seen just once. Material: peripheral blood. These TCRs come from a man in his forties or fifties with COVID-19, enrolled during active disease. Each CDR3 is given with its conserved first and last residue. D genes are given only for firm matches. Clone size is shown for a subset of rows, as once, few, many or a class of expanded clone.

TRBJ1-2 few NA TRBV6-5 TGTGCCAGCAGTTACCTGGGCCCTCCGGAGGACTATGGCTACACCTTC CASSYLGPPEDYGYTF
TRBJ1-4 NA NA TRBV28 TGTGCCAGCACCATGGAAACAGGGTATAAACTGTTTTTT CASTMETGYKLFF
TRBJ1-2 NA TRBD1 TRBV27 TGTGCCAGCAGTTTACTCCCTTCGACAGGGGGGGAAGGCTACACCTTC CASSLLPSTGGEGYTF
TRBJ2-5 once TRBD2 TRBV5-1 TGCGCCAGCAGCCCCTCGCCAGGGACTAAAGAGACCCAGTACTTC CASSPSPGTKETQYF
TRBJ2-1 NA TRBD1 TRBV18 TGTGCCAGCCAAGGACAGGGGGCGCGGAATGAGCAGTTCTTC CASQGQGARNEQFF
TRBJ2-5 NA TRBD1 TRBV2 TGTGCCAGCAGTACCGGGACAGGGGTCCTGGCGGTGGGAGAGACCCAGTACTTC CASSTGTGVLAVGETQYF
TRBJ1-6 NA NA TRBV5-4 TGTGCCAGCAGCGCCCGCGTGGAGGGCGTAGTGTCACCCCTCCACTTT CASSARVEGVVSPLHF
TRBJ1-6 NA NA TRBV7-9 TGTGCCAGCAGCTTTTCACAGGGACATTCACCCCTCCACTTT CASSFSQGHSPLHF
TRBJ1-6 NA TRBD1 TRBV6-5 TGTGCCAGCAGTACCTGGACAGGTGCTGATTCACCCCTCCACTTT CASSTWTGADSPLHF
TRBJ2-1 NA TRBD2 TRBV14 TGTGCCAGCAGCCAAGACGCCTGGACTAGCGTGGGGTACAATGAGCAGTTCTTC CASSQDAWTSVGYNEQFF